This TCR beta chain was recovered during a study of cytomegalovirus exposure and HLA in healthy donors. Study observations and caveats: TCR beta chains associated with HLA were, in a later analysis, more clonally expanded than equally common others. A later analysis reportedly found fewer N-insertions in an Asian-associated ancestry cluster than the approximately 730-donor mean.

The primer mix had 60 Vbeta and 13 Jbeta primers. Repertoires were generated with immunoSEQ multiplex PCR, while TCRdb's copy carries only in-frame clones and drops some. The repertoire holds about 150,000 clones, with approximately 75% as singletons. This clone was picked up one time. What it binds is not known. This CDR3 has 14 residues. V shed 2 bases and J shed 4 bases, with 12 bases lying between them. Germline-derived CDR1 and CDR2 are GTSNPN and SVGIG (reference sequence). V is TRBV30 and J is TRBJ1-3; D is perhaps TRBD1 (6 bases). Sequenced: PBMCs. The receptor's source is a man younger than 35 in good health and CMV-seronegative. CDR3 in DNA: TGTGCCTGGAGTCCAGGGGCAGGAGGAAACACCATATATTTT. It encodes CAWSPGAGGNTIYF. Full variable domain (missing parts from reference TRBV30 and TRBJ1-3): SQTIHQWPATLVQPVGSPLSLECTVEGTSNPNLYWYRQAAGRGLQLLFYSVGIGQISSEVPQNLSASRPQDRQFILSSKKLLLSDSGFYLCAWSPGAGGNTIYFGEGSWLTVV.